Below are 10 T cell receptor beta chains sequenced from a single sample in a study of blood T cell repertoires in COVID-19. TCRdb keeps only in-frame clones here, not all; method: immunoSEQ multiplex PCR. The sample has around 110,000 clones, around nine tenths seen once. Sequenced: peripheral blood. The receptors were gathered from a human donor with active COVID-19. The donor label of this sample is uncertain.

Here the CDR3 reads CASSQDRAGGPQETQYF. The CDR3 DNA follows: TGCGCCAGCAGCCAAGATCGAGCGGGGGGACCTCAAGAGACCCAGTACTTC. The V and J genes are TRBV4-3 and TRBJ2-5; 9 bases line up with TRBD2. Germline V gene sequence: CDR1 LGHNA, CDR2 YSLEER. The J segment lost 2 bases and the V segment lost 0 bases, leaving 7 bases of the junction unmatched. This CDR3 is 17 amino acids long.

The chain carries TRBV6-5 and TRBJ1-1; 8 positions match TRBD1. The germline CDR1 and CDR2 sequences are MNHEY and SVGAGI. The CDR3 sequence is 14 residues long. The V gene end was trimmed by 11 bases and the J gene end by 1 base; junction bases not matched to a gene: 9. CDR3 DNA: TGTGCCGTCTACAGGGGGGGAACGAACACTGAAGCTTTCTTT. Translating it yields CAVYRGGTNTEAFF.

V and J are TRBV5-1 and TRBJ1-2; possibly TRBD1 for D (6 bases). Between the trimmed V and J ends, which lost 4 bases and 7 bases, there was a span of 20 bases. The CDR3 loop spans 15 amino acids. From germline, CDR1 is SGHRS and CDR2 YFSETQ. The CDR3 loop is CASSMDAQGVSGYTF. The CDR3 bases are TGCGCCAGCAGCATGGACGCACAGGGTGTTTCTGGCTACACCTTC.

This chain uses TRBV7-6 with TRBJ2-2; 8 nucleotides match TRBD1. The CDR3 has 17 amino acids. V dropped 0 bases and J dropped 1; count of bases not matched to a gene: 4. Germline values: CDR1 SGHVS, CDR2 FNYEAQ. CDR3 protein: CASSLASGGRNTGELFF. The CDR3 DNA follows: TGTGCCAGCAGCTTAGCGTCAGGGGGCCGGAACACCGGGGAGCTGTTTTTT.

This clone was counted once. The genes are TRBV6-5 and TRBJ2-5; maybe TRBD2 (6 bases). V lost 3 bases and J lost 3, with 14 bases in between. Germline loops: CDR1 MNHEY, CDR2 SVGAGI. The CDR3 covers 15 residues. In DNA, the CDR3 is TGTGCCAGCAGTTATGGAAATAGCGGAAAAGAGACCCAGTACTTC. Protein product: CASSYGNSGKETQYF.

The rearrangement links TRBV9 to TRBJ2-3; 9 positions match TRBD2. V shed 4 bases and J 0 bases; nucleotides not matched to a gene: 18. Germline V gene data show CDR1 as SGDLS and CDR2 as YYNGEE. The CDR3 has 20 residues. The CDR3 region is CASSLDSGGGIIGSTDTQYF. The DNA of the CDR3 is TGTGCCAGCAGCCTAGATAGCGGGGGTGGCATTATTGGTAGCACAGATACGCAGTATTTT.

V is TRBV3-1 (or the pseudogene TRBV3-2) and J is TRBJ1-5, with 8 bases aligning to TRBD1. Germline CDR1 is LGHDT and CDR2 is YNNKEL (reference sequence). The CDR3 length is 16 residues. V shed 0 bases, J shed 4 bases, and the junction held 5 bases outside the gene matches. In DNA form, the CDR3 reads TGTGCCAGCAGCCAAGATTTGGACAGGGTTAATCAGCCCCAGCATTTT. Protein: CASSQDLDRVNQPQHF.

The V call is TRBV9, the J call TRBJ1-4; D uncertain. Looked up from germline, CDR1 is SGDLS and CDR2 is YYNGEE. This CDR3 has 16 residues. Trimming took off 4 bases at V and 0 bases at J, with 13 bases between the two ends. CDR3 amino acids: CASSKNLGATNEKLFF. In nucleotides, the CDR3 is TGTGCCAGCAGCAAAAACCTCGGGGCAACTAATGAAAAACTGTTTTTT.

The rearrangement links TRBV28 to TRBJ2-1; possibly TRBD2 for D (7 bases). The V and J ends lost 1 base and 8 bases respectively, with 15 bases between them. CDR3 length: 15 residues. The germline gives CDR1 MDHEN, CDR2 SYDVKM. The CDR3 is CASSLLGGGPDEQFF. In nucleotides, the CDR3 is TGTGCCAGCAGTTTATTGGGGGGGGGCCCGGATGAGCAGTTCTTC.

CDR3 bases: TGTGCCAGCAGCGCGACAGGGGGCGACAATCAGCCCCAGCATTTT. Translated: CASSATGGDNQPQHF. The chain joins TRBV2 to TRBJ1-5, with TRBD1 identical over 10 bases. Losses at the gene ends were 6 bases for V and 3 bases for J; bases not matched to a gene: 5. The CDR3 loop spans 15 amino acids. Germline CDR1 and CDR2: SNHLY and FYNNEI.